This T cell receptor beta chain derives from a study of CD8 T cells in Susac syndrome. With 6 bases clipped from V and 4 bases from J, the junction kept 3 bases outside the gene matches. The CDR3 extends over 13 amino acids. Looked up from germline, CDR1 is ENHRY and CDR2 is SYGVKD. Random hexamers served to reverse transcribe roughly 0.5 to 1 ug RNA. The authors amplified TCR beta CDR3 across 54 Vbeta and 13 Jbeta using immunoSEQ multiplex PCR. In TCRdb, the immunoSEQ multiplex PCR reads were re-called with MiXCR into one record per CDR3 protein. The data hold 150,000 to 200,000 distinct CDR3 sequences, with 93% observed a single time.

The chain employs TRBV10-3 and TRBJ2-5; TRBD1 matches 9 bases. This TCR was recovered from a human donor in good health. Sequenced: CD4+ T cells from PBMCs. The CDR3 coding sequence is TGTGCCATCAGGATGGGACAGGGAGAGACCCAGTACTTC. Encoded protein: CAIRMGQGETQYF.